A selection of T cell receptor beta chains follows, all from one sample in a study of blood T cell repertoires in COVID-19. Clones were sequenced by immunoSEQ multiplex PCR, and TCRdb holds only the in-frame ones, with some missing. The sample includes 100,000 or so clones, around 84% of them seen just once. Sequenced input: peripheral blood. Receptors originate from a woman aged 60-75 years in a cohort sampled during active or convalescent COVID-19. CDR3s include the opening cysteine and the closing phenylalanine or tryptophan. Each record gives: clone size, J gene, V gene, D gene, CDR3 protein, CDR3 DNA. The D gene is left open where the match is weak. Only part of the rows carry a size: once, few, many, or a class if the clone is expanded.

-,TRBJ2-3,TRBV25-1,TRBD2,CASSVLTSGGTDTQYF,TGTGCCAGCAGTGTTCTTACTAGCGGGGGGACCGATACGCAGTATTTT
-,TRBJ1-1,TRBV5-1,-,CASSLDGRTEAFF,TGCGCCAGCAGCTTGGACGGTCGGACTGAAGCTTTCTTT
once,TRBJ2-1,TRBV6-5,-,CASSYSSSWNEQFF,TGTGCCAGCAGTTACTCGTCTAGTTGGAATGAGCAGTTCTTC
-,TRBJ1-4,TRBV3-1/TRBV3-2,-,CASSPFQGGEKLFF,TGTGCCAGCAGCCCCTTTCAGGGAGGGGAAAAACTGTTTTTT
-,TRBJ2-2,TRBV7-9,-,CASSLVRGTNTGELFF,TGTGCCAGCAGCTTAGTGAGAGGGACGAACACCGGGGAGCTGTTTTTT
-,TRBJ1-1,TRBV6-5,TRBD1,CASSTKTGPTEAFF,TGTGCCAGCAGTACGAAGACAGGGCCCACTGAAGCTTTCTTT
-,TRBJ2-2,TRBV28,-,CASSSWTENTGELFF,TGTGCCAGCAGTTCTTGGACTGAGAACACCGGGGAGCTGTTTTTT
-,TRBJ1-2,TRBV29-1,-,CSVLTGYGYTF,TGCAGCGTCTTGACGGGGTATGGCTACACCTTC
-,TRBJ1-2,TRBV6-5,TRBD1,CASSYQDRVSGYTF,TGTGCCAGCAGTTACCAGGACAGGGTGTCCGGCTACACCTTC
-,TRBJ1-1,TRBV19,-,CASSMAQGNTEAFF,TGTGCCAGTAGTATGGCCCAGGGAAACACTGAAGCTTTCTTT
-,TRBJ2-1,TRBV7-2,-,CASSLGSVSNEQFF,TGTGCCAGCAGCTTAGGTAGTGTGAGCAATGAGCAGTTCTTC
-,TRBJ2-7,TRBV9,-,CASSTGRGERDEQYF,TGTGCCAGCAGCACAGGGAGGGGGGAAAGGGACGAGCAGTACTTC
-,TRBJ2-7,TRBV3-1/TRBV3-2,TRBD2,CASSQRGLAGLPYEQYF,TGTGCCAGCAGCCAACGGGGACTAGCGGGCCTCCCCTACGAGCAGTACTTC
few,TRBJ1-5,TRBV7-2,-,CASSLALTVYSNQPQHF,TGTGCCAGCAGCTTAGCGCTGACAGTTTATAGCAATCAGCCCCAGCATTTT
-,TRBJ2-7,TRBV6-6,-,CASSYSGVYEQYF,TGTGCCAGCAGTTACTCCGGGGTCTACGAGCAGTACTTC
-,TRBJ2-3,TRBV11-2,-,CASSFGGGGNGDTQYF,TGTGCCAGCAGCTTTGGGGGGGGCGGGAACGGAGATACGCAGTATTTT
few,TRBJ2-7,TRBV18,-,CASSLETGSYEQYF,TGTGCCAGCTCTCTAGAGACGGGTTCCTACGAGCAGTACTTC
few,TRBJ1-2,TRBV3-1/TRBV3-2,-,CASSPEGGLGYTF,TGTGCCAGCAGCCCGGAGGGCGGGTTGGGCTACACCTTC
-,TRBJ1-1,TRBV11-1,TRBD1,CASSPRNRGTEAFF,TGTGCCAGCAGCCCCCGCAACAGGGGCACTGAAGCTTTCTTT
-,TRBJ1-3,TRBV5-6,-,CASSFVLSGNTIYF,TGTGCCAGCAGCTTTGTCCTCTCTGGAAACACCATATATTTT
-,TRBJ2-1,TRBV7-9,-,CASSLVQGSYNEQFF,TGTGCCAGCAGCTTAGTCCAGGGATCCTACAATGAGCAGTTCTTC
few,TRBJ2-3,TRBV30,TRBD2,CAWSVGSGVSTDTQYF,TGTGCCTGGAGTGTCGGGAGCGGGGTTAGCACAGATACGCAGTATTTT
once,TRBJ1-6,TRBV19,TRBD1,CASSTPTGGRSPLHF,TGTGCCAGTAGTACGCCGACAGGGGGCCGTTCACCCCTCCACTTT
few,TRBJ1-6,TRBV7-2,-,CASRGDISSYNSPLHF,TGTGCCAGCAGGGGGGACATCAGCTCCTATAATTCACCCCTCCACTTT
-,TRBJ2-3,TRBV28,-,CASTLGTIDTQYF,TGTGCCAGCACCCTTGGGACAATAGATACGCAGTATTTT
-,TRBJ1-1,TRBV4-1,-,CASSRFVGPRNTEAFF,TGCGCCAGCAGCCGATTCGTTGGGCCTCGAAACACTGAAGCTTTCTTT
-,TRBJ1-1,TRBV12-5,-,CASGLNLPGGTEAFF,TGTGCTAGTGGTTTGAACCTCCCAGGAGGCACTGAAGCTTTCTTT
-,TRBJ2-3,TRBV9,TRBD2,CASSVAGGHGTDTQYF,TGTGCCAGCAGCGTAGCGGGGGGGCACGGCACAGATACGCAGTATTTT
-,TRBJ2-1,TRBV7-2,TRBD1,CASSLGRGRYNEQFF,TGTGCCAGCAGCTTAGGCAGGGGGCGGTACAATGAGCAGTTCTTC
-,TRBJ2-7,TRBV28,-,CASTGGQRFSYEQYF,TGTGCCAGCACCGGGGGACAGCGATTTTCCTACGAGCAGTACTTC
once,TRBJ2-1,TRBV19,TRBD2,CASSIGNRVTTSELSYNEQFF,TGTGCCAGTAGTATTGGGAATCGGGTCACGACTAGCGAGCTCTCCTACAATGAGCAGTTCTTC
-,TRBJ1-5,TRBV2,-,CASSEKFPGPQHF,TGTGCCAGCAGTGAGAAGTTTCCGGGGCCCCAGCATTTT
-,TRBJ1-6,TRBV27,TRBD1,CASSPSPGQGSSSYNSPLHF,TGTGCCAGCAGTCCCAGCCCGGGACAGGGGTCAAGCTCCTATAATTCACCCCTCCACTTT
-,TRBJ2-3,TRBV24-1,TRBD2,CATSDAGLAGRTDTQYF,TGTGCCACCAGTGACGCCGGACTAGCGGGAAGGACAGATACGCAGTATTTT
-,TRBJ1-1,TRBV11-3,-,CASSPAREAEAFF,TGTGCCAGCAGCCCCGCCCGCGAGGCAGAAGCTTTCTTT
-,TRBJ1-4,TRBV6-1,-,CASSDGGTNEKLFF,TGTGCCAGCAGTGACGGCGGAACTAATGAAAAACTGTTTTTT
few,TRBJ1-5,TRBV5-5,-,CASSPLGGDSNQPQHF,TGTGCCAGCAGCCCCCTAGGGGGGGATAGCAATCAGCCCCAGCATTTT
-,TRBJ2-7,TRBV28,-,CASSLAGSSYEQYF,TGTGCCAGCAGTTTAGCGGGAAGCTCCTACGAGCAGTACTTC
-,TRBJ1-3,TRBV7-2,-,CASSLGYRGYSGNTIYF,TGTGCCAGCAGCTTAGGGTATAGGGGTTACTCGGGAAACACCATATATTTT
-,TRBJ2-1,TRBV11-1,-,CASRGPDNEQFF,TGTGCCAGCCGCGGTCCCGACAATGAGCAGTTCTTC
-,TRBJ1-1,TRBV18,TRBD1,CASSLSQGAGNTEAFF,TGTGCCAGCTCACTATCTCAGGGGGCGGGAAACACTGAAGCTTTCTTT